This is a list of T cell receptor beta chains from one sample in a study of T-cell memory formation after mild COVID-19. In TCRdb, the 5' RACE reads were re-called with MiXCR into one record per CDR3 protein. The sample records roughly 450,000 distinct CDR3 sequences, over 15% being singletons. Sequenced material: PBMCs or a T cell subset sorted from them (not recorded which). The origin of the receptors is an adult woman who had mild COVID-19 (a few samples of this study predate the infection). Cell type and time point are not known. CDR3s include the opening cysteine and the closing phenylalanine or tryptophan. Fields, in order: V gene, clone size, J gene, D gene, CDR3 protein, CDR3 DNA. The D gene is left open where the match is weak. Size tells how often a clone was seen (once, few, many) or the class of an expanded clone, and some rows leave it out.

>TRBV5-1|.|TRBJ1-2|.
CASSLEGLDGYTF
TGCGCCAGCAGCTTGGAAGGGCTCGATGGCTACACCTTC
>TRBV6-5|.|TRBJ2-1|TRBD1
CASSYVGQGPNEQFF
TGTGCCAGCAGTTACGTAGGACAGGGACCCAATGAGCAGTTCTTC
>TRBV12-3/TRBV12-4|few|TRBJ1-5|TRBD1
CASRRTGVNQPQHF
TGTGCCAGCAGACGGACAGGGGTCAATCAGCCCCAGCATTTT
>TRBV7-9|.|TRBJ2-3|.
CASSPSLQLVTDTQYF
TGTGCCAGCAGCCCTAGTCTCCAGCTCGTCACAGATACGCAGTATTTT
>TRBV7-2|few|TRBJ1-1|TRBD1
CASSETTRTGGNTEAFF
TGTGCCAGCAGCGAAACCACCCGGACAGGTGGGAACACTGAAGCTTTCTTT
>TRBV12-3/TRBV12-4|many|TRBJ2-3|TRBD2
CASSLERGFTDTQYF
TGTGCCAGCAGTTTGGAGCGGGGGTTCACAGATACGCAGTATTTT
>TRBV30|.|TRBJ2-5|.
CAWGLWETQYF
TGTGCCTGGGGATTGTGGGAGACCCAGTACTTC
>TRBV7-9|many|TRBJ2-1|.
CASSLVGGRYNEQFF
TGTGCCAGCAGCTTAGTTGGGGGGCGATACAATGAGCAGTTCTTC
>TRBV12-3/TRBV12-4|.|TRBJ2-1|TRBD2
CASSLAGLAGGNHEQFF
TGTGCCAGCAGTTTAGCGGGACTAGCGGGGGGGAATCATGAGCAGTTCTTC
>TRBV13|.|TRBJ2-1|.
CASSPRGLGEQFF
TGTGCCAGCAGCCCCCGCGGGTTGGGTGAGCAGTTCTTC
>TRBV20-1|many|TRBJ2-3|.
CSASSRAGGTDTQYF
TGCAGTGCTAGCTCGAGGGCAGGGGGCACAGATACGCAGTATTTT
>TRBV9|.|TRBJ2-7|.
CASSYRESSYEQYF
TGTGCCAGCAGCTACAGGGAATCCTCCTACGAGCAGTACTTC
>TRBV5-1|few|TRBJ2-7|TRBD1
CASSLGGPPASNPYF
TGCGCCAGCAGCTTAGGGGGCCCGCCAGCCTCCAATCCGTACTTC
>TRBV9|few|TRBJ2-3|TRBD2
CASSVETSGNPGTDTQYF
TGTGCCAGCAGCGTAGAAACTAGCGGGAATCCTGGCACAGATACGCAGTATTTT
>TRBV10-3|.|TRBJ2-3|TRBD2
CAISERTSAYTDTQYF
TGTGCCATCAGTGAGAGGACTAGCGCGTACACAGATACGCAGTATTTT
>TRBV12-5|few|TRBJ2-7|.
CASGLVLSGAGYEQYF
TGTGCTAGTGGTTTGGTACTATCGGGGGCAGGTTACGAGCAGTACTTC
>TRBV25-1|many|TRBJ1-3|.
CASSVHFQLQGRRNTIYF
TGTGCCAGCAGCGTCCACTTCCAGCTCCAGGGTCGGAGAAACACCATATATTTT
>TRBV6-6|.|TRBJ2-3|TRBD2
CASSYSRGGRSADTQYF
TGTGCCAGCAGTTACTCGAGGGGCGGGAGAAGCGCAGATACGCAGTATTTT
>TRBV25-1|few|TRBJ1-5|TRBD1
CASSDTRDDRGTQPQHF
TGTGCCAGCAGTGACACGAGGGACGACAGGGGGACGCAGCCCCAGCATTTT
>TRBV5-1|few|TRBJ2-3|.
CASSSGVTDTQYF
TGCGCCAGCAGCTCCGGGGTCACAGATACGCAGTATTTT
>TRBV2|few|TRBJ2-3|.
CASVNDQGSDTQYF
TGTGCCAGCGTTAACGACCAGGGCTCAGATACGCAGTATTTT
>TRBV18|.|TRBJ2-3|.
CASSDATGADTQYF
TGTGCCAGCTCAGACGCCACGGGCGCAGATACGCAGTATTTT
>TRBV12-3/TRBV12-4|few|TRBJ1-4|.
CASSPGTNPNEKLFF
TGTGCCAGCAGTCCGGGGACAAATCCTAATGAAAAACTGTTTTTT
>TRBV6-2/TRBV6-3|.|TRBJ2-7|.
CASGSYYEQYF
TGTGCCAGCGGCTCATACTACGAGCAGTACTTC
>TRBV7-9|.|TRBJ2-2|.
CASSLGVAYTGELFF
TGTGCCAGCAGCTTAGGGGTAGCCTACACCGGGGAGCTGTTTTTT
>TRBV7-9|.|TRBJ2-3|.
CASRAGSSGTDTQYF
TGTGCCAGCAGGGCCGGTTCTAGCGGCACAGATACGCAGTATTTT
>TRBV12-3/TRBV12-4|.|TRBJ2-5|TRBD1
CASRRDRVEETQYF
TGTGCCAGCAGGAGGGACAGGGTAGAAGAGACCCAGTACTTC
>TRBV28|.|TRBJ2-1|TRBD2
CASSDRLAEPPFF
TGTGCCAGCAGTGACAGACTAGCGGAGCCCCCGTTCTTC
>TRBV6-5|many|TRBJ2-6|.
CASSYSRPNSGANVLTF
TGTGCCAGCAGTTATTCGAGACCCAACTCTGGGGCCAACGTCCTGACTTTC
>TRBV28|.|TRBJ1-5|.
CASKGGNQPQHF
TGTGCCAGCAAGGGGGGCAATCAGCCCCAGCATTTT
>TRBV29-1|.|TRBJ1-1|TRBD1
CSVSYRGNTEAFF
TGCAGCGTGAGTTACAGGGGAAACACTGAAGCTTTCTTT
>TRBV25-1|.|TRBJ2-1|.
CASSELDARNEQFF
TGTGCCAGCAGTGAATTGGACGCACGCAATGAGCAGTTCTTC
>TRBV4-1|few|TRBJ2-3|.
CASSRSREGDTQYF
TGCGCCAGCAGCCGGTCCCGAGAAGGAGATACGCAGTATTTT
>TRBV12-3/TRBV12-4|.|TRBJ1-2|TRBD1
CASRDRGGGFYGYTF
TGTGCCAGCAGGGACAGGGGCGGAGGCTTCTATGGCTACACCTTC
>TRBV20-1|.|TRBJ1-1|.
CSADVQGRTEAFF
TGCAGTGCAGATGTACAGGGCAGAACTGAAGCTTTCTTT
>TRBV9|many|TRBJ2-7|.
CASSANSGYEQYF
TGTGCCAGCAGCGCCAATTCAGGGTACGAGCAGTACTTC
>TRBV12-3/TRBV12-4|few|TRBJ2-6|.
CASSARTSGANVLTF
TGTGCCAGCAGTGCCCGGACCTCTGGGGCCAACGTCCTGACTTTC
>TRBV5-1|few|TRBJ2-1|TRBD2
CASRGIAGGPVEQFF
TGCGCCAGTAGGGGCATAGCGGGAGGGCCCGTTGAGCAGTTCTTC
>TRBV28|few|TRBJ2-7|TRBD1
CASSSTGIEQYF
TGTGCCAGCAGTTCGACAGGGATCGAGCAGTACTTC
>TRBV20-1|.|TRBJ2-7|.
CSARASSSYEQYF
TGCAGTGCTAGAGCTTCGAGCTCCTACGAGCAGTACTTC
>TRBV4-1|few|TRBJ2-3|.
CASSQGTGGTDTQYF
TGCGCCAGCAGCCAAGGAACAGGTGGCACAGATACGCAGTATTTT
>TRBV29-1|.|TRBJ2-7|TRBD2
CSVELLAGAPYEQYF
TGCAGCGTTGAACTCCTAGCGGGAGCCCCCTACGAGCAGTACTTC
>TRBV30|many|TRBJ1-5|.
CAWSGDAGNQPQHF
TGTGCCTGGAGCGGGGATGCGGGCAATCAGCCCCAGCATTTT
>TRBV6-6|few|TRBJ1-1|.
CAISPFGTEAFF
TGTGCCATCTCCCCCTTCGGTACTGAAGCTTTCTTT
>TRBV9|.|TRBJ2-1|TRBD2
CASSVASGSIHEQFF
TGTGCCAGCAGCGTAGCTAGCGGGAGTATCCATGAGCAGTTCTTC
>TRBV12-3/TRBV12-4|few|TRBJ2-7|TRBD2
CASNPSGGPGYEQYF
TGTGCCAGCAATCCGTCGGGGGGTCCAGGCTACGAGCAGTACTTC
>TRBV10-3|.|TRBJ2-3|.
CAIRAILTGDTQYF
TGTGCCATCAGAGCTATACTGACTGGAGATACGCAGTATTTT
>TRBV24-1|.|TRBJ2-3|.
CATSDSRVGTDTQYF
TGTGCCACCAGTGATTCCCGGGTCGGGACAGATACGCAGTATTTT
>TRBV7-9|few|TRBJ2-7|TRBD1
CASSPPGGREQYF
TGTGCCAGCAGCCCGCCAGGGGGCAGGGAGCAGTACTTC